Below are 24 T cell receptor beta chains sequenced from a single sample in a study of early T cells in non-severe SARS-CoV-2 infection. Each CDR3 protein gets one entry after TCRdb re-called the 5' RACE reads with MiXCR. The sample has around 71,000 distinct CDR3 sequences, more than 8% seen once. The input for sequencing was whole blood, taken at baseline. The source of these receptors is an adult who was a healthcare worker with PCR-confirmed SARS-CoV-2 infection or an uninfected control (not recorded which).

This clonotype showed up just a few times. This rearrangement joins TRBV25-1 to TRBJ2-7, with 15 positions matching TRBD2. Germline V CDR1 and CDR2: MGHDK, SYGVNS. With 3 bases clipped from V and 3 bases from J, the junction kept 15 bases outside the gene matches. The CDR3 covers 20 residues. CDR3 in amino acids: CASSDETPNGLAGGGYEQYF. CDR3 DNA sequence: TGTGCCAGCAGTGACGAAACCCCAAATGGACTAGCGGGAGGGGGCTACGAGCAGTACTTC.

Many counts were recorded for this clonotype. The V and J genes are TRBV7-3 and TRBJ2-1, with 12 bases fitting TRBD2. The V gene's germline CDR1 is SGHTA and CDR2 FQGTGA. The ends lost 5 bases at V and 8 bases at J; junction bases unmatched: 7. The CDR3 loop spans 15 amino acids. The CDR3 region is CASSRTSGIRDEQFF. In DNA, the CDR3 is TGTGCCAGCAGCCGGACTAGCGGGATTAGGGATGAGCAGTTCTTC. Variable domain in full (rest from reference TRBV7-3 and TRBJ2-1): GAGVSQTPSNKVTEKGKYVELRCDPISGHTALYWYRQSLGQGPEFLIYFQGTGAADDSGLPNDRFFAVRPEGSVSTLKIQRTERGDSAVYLCASSRTSGIRDEQFFGPGTRLTVL.

This clonotype was found many times. V usage is TRBV12-3 or TRBV12-4 and J usage is TRBJ2-1; 7 nucleotides match TRBD1. The V and J ends lost 3 bases and 9 bases, in that order; junction bases with no gene match: 2. The length of the CDR3 is 12 residues. The DNA of the CDR3 is TGTGCCAGCAGTTTCTACAGGGGTGAGCAGTTCTTC. This sequence encodes CASSFYRGEQFF.

The gene calls are TRBV18 and TRBJ2-2, with D perhaps matching TRBD1 or TRBD2 (5 bases each). The CDR3 sequence is 17 residues long. Germline CDR1 KGHSH, CDR2 LQKENI. V was trimmed by 3 bases and J by 1 base, leaving 15 bases between them. CDR3 in amino acids: CASSPSGRGLNTGELFF. In DNA, the CDR3 is TGTGCCAGCTCACCTTCGGGACGAGGCTTGAACACCGGGGAGCTGTTTTTT. The entire variable domain, with the rest obtained from reference TRBV18 and TRBJ2-2, is as follows: NAGVMQNPRHLVRRRGQEARLRCSPMKGHSHVYWYRQLPEEGLKFMVYLQKENIIDESGMPKERFSAEFPKEGPSILRIQQVVRGDSAAYFCASSPSGRGLNTGELFFGEGSRLTVL.

V and J are TRBV20-1 and TRBJ1-1, with unresolved D. Germline V gene sequence: CDR1 DFQATT, CDR2 SNEGSKA (reference sequence). V was shortened by 4 bases and J by 4 bases, with 4 bases between the two germline ends. The CDR3 consists of 10 residues. The CDR3 coding sequence is TGCAGTGCTAAGGGCACTGAAGCTTTCTTT. Protein product: CSAKGTEAFF.

V and J are TRBV28 and TRBJ2-7; 13 nucleotides line up with TRBD2. Germline CDR1 and CDR2: MDHEN and SYDVKM. The CDR3 is 14 residues long. V lost 6 bases, J lost 6 bases, and 5 bases stayed unmatched. The CDR3 sequence: CASRGGLAGAEQYF. Written as DNA, the CDR3 is TGTGCCAGCAGGGGAGGACTAGCGGGAGCCGAGCAGTACTTC.

This clonotype has a handful of counts. Here the CDR3 reads CSAPLVAGFGYEQYF. The CDR3, as DNA: TGCAGTGCCCCCCTCGTAGCGGGATTCGGGTACGAGCAGTACTTC. The rearrangement uses TRBV20-1 and TRBJ2-7, with 8 bases fitting TRBD2. Germline CDR1 is DFQATT and CDR2 is SNEGSKA (reference sequence). V lost 6 bases to trimming and J lost 4 bases; unmatched junction nucleotides: 14. The CDR3 consists of 15 residues.

In this sample, this clonotype turned up many times. The gene calls are TRBV7-9 and TRBJ2-7; a possible D gene is TRBD2 (5 bases). The CDR3 length is 15 residues. V was clipped by 4 bases and J by 5 bases, with 18 bases between them. CDR1 SEHNR and CDR2 FQNEAQ come from the germline V gene (reference sequence). This CDR3 reads CASSSGFSGYDEQYF. CDR3 DNA: TGTGCCAGCAGCTCCGGTTTTTCGGGGTACGACGAGCAGTACTTC.

This clonotype appeared a few times. The genes are TRBV20-1 and TRBJ1-1; no reliable D call. The V gene's germline CDR1 is DFQATT and CDR2 SNEGSKA (reference sequence). V lost 7 bases, J lost 0 bases, and 15 bases lay in between. This CDR3 has 14 residues. CDR3 sequence (DNA): TGCAGTGTACCAGACCGTCGATTGAACACTGAAGCTTTCTTT. Encoded protein: CSVPDRRLNTEAFF.

This clonotype was detected many times. The rearrangement links TRBV27 to TRBJ2-1; TRBD1 is a possible D gene (6 bases). Germline loops: CDR1 MNHEY, CDR2 SMNVEV (reference sequence). V was clipped by 4 bases and J by 3 bases, with 13 bases between them. The CDR3 totals 15 residues. The CDR3 protein is CASSSQTGFYNEQFF. CDR3 sequence (DNA): TGTGCCAGCAGTTCCCAGACAGGATTCTACAATGAGCAGTTCTTC.

This clonotype appeared many times. The rearrangement uses TRBV9 and TRBJ2-7, with TRBD2 matching over 11 bases. CDR1 is SGDLS and CDR2 is YYNGEE in the germline V gene. V was clipped by 4 bases and J by 2 bases; unmatched bases: 11. This CDR3 comprises 17 residues. CDR3 sequence: CASSTSAVAGGTYEQYF. CDR3 nucleotide sequence: TGTGCCAGCAGCACCAGCGCTGTAGCGGGAGGGACCTACGAGCAGTACTTC.

The rearrangement links TRBV28 to TRBJ2-1; possible D gene TRBD1, 5 bases. This CDR3 has 12 residues. V lost 2 bases to trimming and J lost 7 bases, with 6 bases between them. Germline V lookup: CDR1 MDHEN, CDR2 SYDVKM. CDR3 sequence: CASSLRTNEQFF. CDR3 coding DNA: TGTGCCAGCAGTTTAAGGACAAATGAGCAGTTCTTC.

The chain's CDR3 is CSGSSGSYEQYF. CDR3 coding DNA: TGCAGCGGTTCGTCAGGGTCCTACGAGCAGTACTTC. J is TRBJ2-7 and V is TRBV29-1, with D perhaps TRBD1 (5 bases). Trimming stripped 7 bases from V and 1 base from J, with 11 bases between. Germline V gene lookup returns CDR1 SQVTM and CDR2 ANQGSEA. The CDR3 has 12 residues.

The genes are TRBV7-2 and TRBJ1-5; D unclear. Trimming pared 1 base from V and 0 bases from J, leaving 7 bases between. Germline V gene data show CDR1 as SGHTA and CDR2 as FQGNSA. This CDR3 has 15 amino acids. CDR3: CASSLELHSNQPQHF. Written as DNA, the CDR3 is TGTGCCAGCAGCTTAGAGCTACATAGCAATCAGCCCCAGCATTTT.

This clonotype was seen repeatedly, ten times or more. The chain carries TRBV7-2 and TRBJ2-5, with 12 bases aligning to TRBD2. This CDR3 has 17 amino acids. CDR1 SGHTA and CDR2 FQGNSA come from the germline V gene. Germline trimming cut 5 bases from V and 6 bases from J; bases unmatched to any gene: 13. The CDR3 nucleotides read TGTGCCAGCAGCCGAGGCGCTAGCGGGAGGGCCGGTCAGACCCAGTACTTC. Encoded protein: CASSRGASGRAGQTQYF.

This clonotype was detected ten times or more. V usage is TRBV29-1 and J usage is TRBJ2-3, with D unclear. The germline CDR1 and CDR2 sequences are SQVTM and ANQGSEA. The CDR3 is 12 amino acids. Trimming removed 0 bases at V and 2 bases at J, with 3 bases between. As DNA, the CDR3 is TGCAGCGTTGAAGATACCACAGATACGCAGTATTTT. This gives the protein CSVEDTTDTQYF.

The V gene is TRBV28, the J gene TRBJ1-3; 8 bases line up with TRBD1. CDR1 is MDHEN, CDR2 SYDVKM, per germline. This CDR3 region has 16 residues. Trimming removed 7 bases from V and 3 bases from J; junction bases left unmatched: 11. The CDR3 sequence: CASTPGGGSFGNTIYF. The CDR3 DNA follows: TGTGCCAGCACCCCAGGGGGCGGCTCGTTTGGAAACACCATATATTTT.

This clonotype turned up a few times. The chain uses TRBV7-2 and TRBJ2-7; 7 positions agree with TRBD1. The V segment lost 5 bases and the J segment 5 bases; nucleotides outside the gene matches: 6. CDR1 and CDR2 (germline): SGHTA, FQGNSA. The CDR3 loop spans 13 amino acids. The CDR3 is CASSPRTGDEQYF. Written as DNA, the CDR3 is TGTGCCAGCAGCCCAAGGACAGGTGACGAGCAGTACTTC.

V usage is TRBV29-1 and J usage is TRBJ2-7; D ambiguous. The CDR3 length is 15 residues. Trimming shortened V by 6 bases and J by 0 bases, and 18 bases separated the two germline ends. CDR1 SQVTM and CDR2 ANQGSEA come from the germline V gene. The CDR3 region has the DNA TGCAGCGTGGATACGGCCCTGGGCAGCTCCTACGAGCAGTACTTC. Translated: CSVDTALGSSYEQYF.

In this sample, this clonotype turned up many times. The gene calls are TRBV10-3 and TRBJ2-7; D possibly corresponds to TRBD2 (6 bases). Trimming stripped 8 bases from V and 4 bases from J, with 15 bases between. The CDR3 extends over 13 amino acids. Germline assignment: CDR1 ENHRY and CDR2 SYGVKD. The CDR3 reads CAIRAGTAYEQYF. CDR3 nucleotides: TGTGCCATCCGGGCGGGGACCGCTTACGAGCAGTACTTC.

This clonotype has a count of ten or more. The gene calls are TRBV29-1 and TRBJ1-2, with D possibly matching TRBD1 (6 bases). Germline V gene lookup returns CDR1 SQVTM and CDR2 ANQGSEA. Trimming stripped 7 bases from V and 9 bases from J, with 6 bases between. This CDR3 has 8 amino acids. CDR3 coding DNA: TGCAGCGGGGACAGCTACACCTTC. This sequence encodes CSGDSYTF.

This clonotype was counted at least ten times. In nucleotides, the CDR3 is TGTGCCAGCAGCCGTTTCTACGAGCAGTACTTC. Its translation: CASSRFYEQYF. V gene TRBV7-2 combines with J gene TRBJ2-7, with D hard to call. The V end was cut by 5 bases, the J end by 3 bases, with 5 bases between. Germline V gene data show CDR1 as SGHTA and CDR2 as FQGNSA. CDR3 length: 11 amino acids.

There are many counts of this clonotype. V and J are TRBV28 and TRBJ2-7, with TRBD1 matching over 10 bases. Germline V CDR1 and CDR2: MDHEN, SYDVKM. The CDR3 runs to 14 residues. Trimming removed 6 bases from V and 3 bases from J; junction bases left unmatched: 5. The CDR3 here is CASSPGQGFYEQYF. The CDR3 nucleotides are TGTGCCAGCAGCCCGGGACAGGGGTTCTACGAGCAGTACTTC.

This clonotype occurred a few times. This chain connects TRBV15 to TRBJ2-7; the D is unclear. The CDR3 is made up of 14 amino acids. V lost 1 base and J lost 5, with 12 bases in between. The V gene's germline CDR1 is LNHNV and CDR2 YYDKDF (reference sequence). The CDR3 nucleotides are TGTGCCACCAGCAGAGGATTCCTAAGGGACGAGCAGTACTTC. Its translation is CATSRGFLRDEQYF.